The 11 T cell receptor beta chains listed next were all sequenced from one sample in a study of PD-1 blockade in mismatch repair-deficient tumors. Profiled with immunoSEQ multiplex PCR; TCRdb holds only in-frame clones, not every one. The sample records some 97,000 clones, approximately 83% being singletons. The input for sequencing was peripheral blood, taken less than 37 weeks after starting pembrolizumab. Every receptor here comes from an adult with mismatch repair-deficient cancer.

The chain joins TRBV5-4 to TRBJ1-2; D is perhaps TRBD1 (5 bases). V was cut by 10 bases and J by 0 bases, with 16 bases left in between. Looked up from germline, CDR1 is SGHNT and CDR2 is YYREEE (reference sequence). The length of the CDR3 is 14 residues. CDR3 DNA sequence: TGTGCCCCTGGGATGGCAGGGTCTAACTATGGCTACACCTTC. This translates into CAPGMAGSNYGYTF.

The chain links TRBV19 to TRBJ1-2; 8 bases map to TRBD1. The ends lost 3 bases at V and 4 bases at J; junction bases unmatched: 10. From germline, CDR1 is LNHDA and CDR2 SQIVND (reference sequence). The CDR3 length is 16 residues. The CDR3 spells CASSISDRGGGYGYTF. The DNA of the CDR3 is TGTGCCAGTAGTATCAGCGACAGGGGAGGAGGCTATGGCTACACCTTC.

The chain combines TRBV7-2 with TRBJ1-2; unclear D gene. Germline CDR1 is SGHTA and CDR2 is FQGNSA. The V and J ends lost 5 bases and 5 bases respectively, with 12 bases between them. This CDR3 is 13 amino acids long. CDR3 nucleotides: TGTGCCAGCAGCCCAGACGAACAATATGGCTACACCTTC. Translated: CASSPDEQYGYTF. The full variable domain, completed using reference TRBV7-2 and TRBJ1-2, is GAGVSQSPSNKVTEKGKDVELRCDPISGHTALYWYRQSLGQGLEFLIYFQGNSAPDKSGLPSDRFSAERTGGSVSTLTIQRTQQEDSAVYLCASSPDEQYGYTFGSGTRLTVV.

CDR3 nucleotides: TGTGCCAGCAGCCAAGATGGGAGCGGGCCTGGCTCCTACGAGCAGTACTTC. This encodes CASSQDGSGPGSYEQYF. V is TRBV4-2 and J is TRBJ2-7, with D perhaps matching TRBD2 (6 bases). CDR1 and CDR2 (germline): LGHNA, YNFKEQ. CDR3 length: 17 amino acids. Trimming shortened V by 0 bases and J by 0 bases, and 15 bases separated the two germline ends.

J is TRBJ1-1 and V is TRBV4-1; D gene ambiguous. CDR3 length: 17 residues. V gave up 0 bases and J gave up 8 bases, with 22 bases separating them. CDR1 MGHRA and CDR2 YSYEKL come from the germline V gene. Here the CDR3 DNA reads TGCGCCAGCAGCCAAGACGGCGGGCTGCGCTTAATTTCGGAAGCTTTCTTT. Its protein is CASSQDGGLRLISEAFF.

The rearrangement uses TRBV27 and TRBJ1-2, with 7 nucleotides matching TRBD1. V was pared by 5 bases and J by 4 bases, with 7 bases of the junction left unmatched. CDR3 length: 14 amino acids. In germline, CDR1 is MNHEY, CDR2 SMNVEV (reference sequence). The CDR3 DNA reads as TGTGCCAGCAGTCCCCGCGGGACAGCCTATGGCTACACCTTC. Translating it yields CASSPRGTAYGYTF.

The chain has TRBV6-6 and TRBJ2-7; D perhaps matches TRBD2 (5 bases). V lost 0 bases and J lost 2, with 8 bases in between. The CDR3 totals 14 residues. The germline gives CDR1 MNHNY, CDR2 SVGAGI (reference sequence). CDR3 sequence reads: CASSYSTAAYEQYF. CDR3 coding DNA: TGTGCCAGCAGTTACTCTACAGCGGCCTACGAGCAGTACTTC.

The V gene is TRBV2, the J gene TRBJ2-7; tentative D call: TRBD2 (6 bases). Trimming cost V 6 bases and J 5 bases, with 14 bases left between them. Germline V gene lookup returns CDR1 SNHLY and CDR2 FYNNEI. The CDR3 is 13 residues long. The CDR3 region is CASRVGGVNEQYF. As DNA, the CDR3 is TGTGCCAGCAGGGTGGGAGGTGTGAACGAGCAGTACTTC.

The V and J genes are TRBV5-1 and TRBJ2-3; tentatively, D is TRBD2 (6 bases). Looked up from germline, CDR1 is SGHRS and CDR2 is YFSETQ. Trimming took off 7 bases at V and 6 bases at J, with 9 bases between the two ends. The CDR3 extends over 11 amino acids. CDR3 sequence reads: CASSGGDTQYF. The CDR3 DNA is TGCGCCAGCTCTGGGGGGGATACGCAGTATTTT. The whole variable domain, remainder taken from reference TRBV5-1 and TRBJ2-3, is KAGVTQTPRYLIKTRGQQVTLSCSPISGHRSVSWYQQTPGQGLQFLFEYFSETQRNKGNFPGRFSGRQFSNSRSEMNVSTLELGDSALYLCASSGGDTQYFGPGTRLTVL.

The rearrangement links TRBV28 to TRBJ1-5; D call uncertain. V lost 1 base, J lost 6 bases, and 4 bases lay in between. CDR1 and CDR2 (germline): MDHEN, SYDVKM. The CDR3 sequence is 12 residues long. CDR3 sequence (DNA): TGTGCCAGCAGTTTATTATCTCAGCCCCAGCATTTT. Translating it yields CASSLLSQPQHF.

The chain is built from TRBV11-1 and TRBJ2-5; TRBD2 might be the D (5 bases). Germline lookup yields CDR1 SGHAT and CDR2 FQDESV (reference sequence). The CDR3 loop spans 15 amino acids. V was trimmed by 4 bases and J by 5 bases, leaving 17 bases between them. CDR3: CASSSGGGRGETQYF. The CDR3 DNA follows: TGTGCCAGCAGCTCAGGAGGAGGCCGCGGGGAGACCCAGTACTTC.